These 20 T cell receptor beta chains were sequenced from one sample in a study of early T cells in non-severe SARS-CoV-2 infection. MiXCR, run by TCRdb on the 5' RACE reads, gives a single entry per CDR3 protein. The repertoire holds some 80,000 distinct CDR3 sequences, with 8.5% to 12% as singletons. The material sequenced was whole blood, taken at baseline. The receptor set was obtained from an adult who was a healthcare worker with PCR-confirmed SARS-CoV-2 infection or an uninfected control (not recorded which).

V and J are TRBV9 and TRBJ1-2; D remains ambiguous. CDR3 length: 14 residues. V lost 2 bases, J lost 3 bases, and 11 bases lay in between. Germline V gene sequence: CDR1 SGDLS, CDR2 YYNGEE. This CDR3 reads CASSVHTGDYGYTF. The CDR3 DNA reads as TGTGCCAGCAGCGTCCACACCGGGGACTATGGCTACACCTTC.

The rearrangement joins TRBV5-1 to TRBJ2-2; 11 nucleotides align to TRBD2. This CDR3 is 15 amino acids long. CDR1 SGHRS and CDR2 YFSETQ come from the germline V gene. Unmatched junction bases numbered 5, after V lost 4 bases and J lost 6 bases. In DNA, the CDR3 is TGCGCCAGCAGCCCGACTAGCGGGACGGCCGGGGAGCTGTTTTTT. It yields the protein CASSPTSGTAGELFF.

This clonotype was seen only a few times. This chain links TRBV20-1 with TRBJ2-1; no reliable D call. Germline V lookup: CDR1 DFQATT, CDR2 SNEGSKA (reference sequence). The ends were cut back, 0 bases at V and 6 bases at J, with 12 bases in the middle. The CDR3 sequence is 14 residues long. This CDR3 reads CSARDPTLANEQFF. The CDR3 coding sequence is TGCAGTGCTAGAGATCCTACTCTCGCCAATGAGCAGTTCTTC.

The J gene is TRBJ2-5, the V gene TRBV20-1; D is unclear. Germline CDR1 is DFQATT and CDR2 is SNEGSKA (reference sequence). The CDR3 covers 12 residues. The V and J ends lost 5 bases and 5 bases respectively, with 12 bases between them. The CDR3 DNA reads TGCAGTGCTCCGATGGCCAGGGAGACCCAGTACTTC. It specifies CSAPMARETQYF.

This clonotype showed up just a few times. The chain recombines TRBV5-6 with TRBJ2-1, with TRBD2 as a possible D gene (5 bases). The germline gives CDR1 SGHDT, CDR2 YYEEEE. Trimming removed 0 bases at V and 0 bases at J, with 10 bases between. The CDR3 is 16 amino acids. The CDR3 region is CASSLVTGISYNEQFF. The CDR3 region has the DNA TGTGCCAGCAGCTTGGTTACGGGGATCTCCTACAATGAGCAGTTCTTC.

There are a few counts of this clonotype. The CDR3 region has the DNA TGCAGTGGGAGGTTCGGGGGCAATGAGCAGTTCTTC. Its protein is CSGRFGGNEQFF. The chain recombines TRBV20-1 with TRBJ2-1; TRBD2 is a possible D gene (6 bases). V was pared by 7 bases and J by 6 bases, with 13 bases between. From germline, CDR1 is DFQATT and CDR2 SNEGSKA (reference sequence). CDR3 length equals 12 residues.

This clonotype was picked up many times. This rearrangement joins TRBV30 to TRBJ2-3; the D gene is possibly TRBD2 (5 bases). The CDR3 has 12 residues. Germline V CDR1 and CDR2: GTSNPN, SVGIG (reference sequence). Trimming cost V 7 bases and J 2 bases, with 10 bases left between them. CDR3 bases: TGTGCCTCTTGGAGGTTCACAGATACGCAGTATTTT. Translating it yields CASWRFTDTQYF.

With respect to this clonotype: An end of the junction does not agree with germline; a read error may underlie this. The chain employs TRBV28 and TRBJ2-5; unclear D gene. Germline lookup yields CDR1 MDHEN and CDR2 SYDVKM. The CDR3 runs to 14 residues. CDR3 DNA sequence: TGTGCCAGCAGTAAAGACCAAATCGAAGAGACTCAGTACTTC. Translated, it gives CASSKDQIEETQYF.

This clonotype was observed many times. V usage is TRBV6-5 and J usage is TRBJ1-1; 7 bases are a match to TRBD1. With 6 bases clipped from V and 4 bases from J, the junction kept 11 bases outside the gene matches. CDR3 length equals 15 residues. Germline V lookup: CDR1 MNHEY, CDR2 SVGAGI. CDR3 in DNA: TGTGCCAGCAGACCGACCGACAGGGTGGCCACTGAAGCTTTCTTT. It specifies CASRPTDRVATEAFF.

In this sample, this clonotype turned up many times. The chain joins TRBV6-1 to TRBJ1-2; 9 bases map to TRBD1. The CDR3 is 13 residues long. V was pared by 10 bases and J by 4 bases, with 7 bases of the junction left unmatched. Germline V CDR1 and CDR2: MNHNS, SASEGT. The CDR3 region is CATQTGGLYGYTF. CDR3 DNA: TGTGCCACCCAGACAGGGGGGCTCTATGGCTACACCTTC.

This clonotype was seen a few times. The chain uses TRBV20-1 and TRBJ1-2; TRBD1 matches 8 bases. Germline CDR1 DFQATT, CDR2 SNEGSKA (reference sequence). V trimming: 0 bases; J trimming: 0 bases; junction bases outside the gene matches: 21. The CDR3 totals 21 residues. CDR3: CSARDPPEINRQGRANYGYTF. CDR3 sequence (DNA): TGCAGTGCTAGAGATCCCCCCGAGATCAACAGACAGGGGCGAGCTAACTATGGCTACACCTTC.

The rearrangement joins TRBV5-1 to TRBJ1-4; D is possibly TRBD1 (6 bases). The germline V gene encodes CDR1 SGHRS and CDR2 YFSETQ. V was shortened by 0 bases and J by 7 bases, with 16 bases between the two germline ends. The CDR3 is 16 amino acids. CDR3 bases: TGCGCCAGCAGCTTGGAACAGGGAGCGGGTAGTGAAAAACTGTTTTTT. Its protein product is CASSLEQGAGSEKLFF.

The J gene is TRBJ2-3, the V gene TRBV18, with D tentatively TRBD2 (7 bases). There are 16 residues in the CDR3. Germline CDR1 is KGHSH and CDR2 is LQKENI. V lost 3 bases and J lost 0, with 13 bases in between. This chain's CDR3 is CASSPRGSGSTDTQYF. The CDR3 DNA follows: TGTGCCAGCTCACCCAGGGGTAGCGGGAGCACAGATACGCAGTATTTT.

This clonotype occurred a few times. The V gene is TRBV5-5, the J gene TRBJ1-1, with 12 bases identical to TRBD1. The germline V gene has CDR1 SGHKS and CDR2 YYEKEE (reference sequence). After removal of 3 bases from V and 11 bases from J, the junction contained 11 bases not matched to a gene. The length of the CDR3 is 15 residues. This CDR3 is CASSWGDRGRGEAFF. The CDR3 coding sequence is TGTGCCAGCAGCTGGGGGGACAGGGGGCGAGGTGAGGCTTTCTTT.

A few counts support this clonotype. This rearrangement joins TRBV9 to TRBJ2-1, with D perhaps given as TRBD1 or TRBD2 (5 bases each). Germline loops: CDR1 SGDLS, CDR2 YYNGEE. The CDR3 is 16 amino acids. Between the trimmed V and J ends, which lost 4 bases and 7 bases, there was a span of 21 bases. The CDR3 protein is CASSTGPGTVGNEQFF. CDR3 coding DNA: TGTGCCAGCAGCACCGGCCCCGGGACGGTCGGTAATGAGCAGTTCTTC.

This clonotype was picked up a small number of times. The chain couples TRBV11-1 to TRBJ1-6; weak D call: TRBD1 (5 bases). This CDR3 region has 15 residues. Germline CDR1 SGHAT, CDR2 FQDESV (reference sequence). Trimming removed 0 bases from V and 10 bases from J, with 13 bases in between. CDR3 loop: CASSLADSHTSPLHF. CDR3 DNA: TGTGCCAGCAGCTTAGCCGACAGCCATACGTCACCCCTCCACTTT. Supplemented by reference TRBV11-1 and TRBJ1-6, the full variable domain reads EAEVAQSPRYKITEKSQAVAFWCDPISGHATLYWYRQILGQGPELLVQFQDESVVDDSQLPKDRFSAERLKGVDSTLKIQPAELGDSAMYLCASSLADSHTSPLHFGNGTRLTVT.

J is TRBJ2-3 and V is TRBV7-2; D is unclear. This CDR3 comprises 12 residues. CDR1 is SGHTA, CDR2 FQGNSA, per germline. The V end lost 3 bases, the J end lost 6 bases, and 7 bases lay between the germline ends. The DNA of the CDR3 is TGTGCCAGCAGCTTGCTTGGGGATACGCAGTATTTT. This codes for CASSLLGDTQYF.

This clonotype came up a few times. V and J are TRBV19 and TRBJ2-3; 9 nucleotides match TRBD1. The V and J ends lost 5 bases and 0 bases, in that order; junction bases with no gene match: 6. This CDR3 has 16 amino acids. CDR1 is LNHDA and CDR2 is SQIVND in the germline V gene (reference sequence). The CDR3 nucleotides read TGTGCCAGTAGTCGCTTTGGACAGGGGAGCACAGATACGCAGTATTTT. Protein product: CASSRFGQGSTDTQYF.

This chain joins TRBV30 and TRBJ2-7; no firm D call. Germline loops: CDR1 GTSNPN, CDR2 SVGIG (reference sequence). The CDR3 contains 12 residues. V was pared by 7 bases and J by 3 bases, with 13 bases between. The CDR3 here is CASNSKGYEQYF. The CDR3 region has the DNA TGTGCCTCGAATTCTAAGGGCTACGAGCAGTACTTC. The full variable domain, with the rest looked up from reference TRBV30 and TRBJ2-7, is SQTIHQWPATLVQPVGSPLSLECTVEGTSNPNLYWYRQAAGRGLQLLFYSVGIGQISSEVPQNLSASRPQDRQFILSSKKLLLSDSGFYLCASNSKGYEQYFGPGTRLTVT.

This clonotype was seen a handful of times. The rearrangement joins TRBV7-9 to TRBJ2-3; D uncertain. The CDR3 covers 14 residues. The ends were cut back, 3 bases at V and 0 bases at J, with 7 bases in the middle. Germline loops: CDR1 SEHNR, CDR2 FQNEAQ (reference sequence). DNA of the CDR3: TGTGCCAGCAGCTTCATCGGGAGCACAGATACGCAGTATTTT. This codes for CASSFIGSTDTQYF.